What follows are 8 T cell receptor beta chains derived from one specimen sequenced in a study of identical twins. TCRdb redid the calling of the 5' RACE reads with MiXCR, one entry per CDR3 protein. The repertoire includes under 1 million distinct CDR3 sequences, around an eighth of them detected once, and around 1.6% sits in the top ten. The data were also submitted as part of a second study, on yellow fever vaccine responses in identical twins.

Sequenced input: PBMCs. These receptors were collected from a woman aged 18 to 35 in good health.

This clonotype was picked up a small number of times. In DNA, the CDR3 is TGCGCCAGCAGCCAAGGCGGAGGGCGATATAACTATGGCTACACCTTC. It codes for CASSQGGGRYNYGYTF. V gene TRBV4-1 combines with J gene TRBJ1-2, with D hard to call. This CDR3 has 16 amino acids. V dropped 1 base and J dropped 1 base, with 13 bases sitting between them. Germline V gives CDR1 MGHRA, CDR2 YSYEKL.

This chain uses TRBV9 with TRBJ2-1; 7 bases map to TRBD2. The junction had 7 bases not matched to a gene; V was cut back by 0 bases and J by 7 bases. The length of the CDR3 is 15 residues. Germline assignment: CDR1 SGDLS and CDR2 YYNGEE. CDR3 loop: CASSVVREGRNEQFF. The CDR3 coding sequence is TGTGCCAGCAGCGTAGTTAGGGAGGGCCGTAATGAGCAGTTCTTC.

V gene TRBV27 combines with J gene TRBJ2-5; tentative D call: TRBD2 (5 bases). Germline V lookup: CDR1 MNHEY, CDR2 SMNVEV (reference sequence). The length of the CDR3 is 14 residues. Trimming removed 0 bases at V and 1 base at J, with 6 bases between. In DNA form, the CDR3 reads TGTGCCAGCAGTTTATCAGCGGCCCAAGAGACCCAGTACTTC. Protein: CASSLSAAQETQYF.

V usage is TRBV28 and J usage is TRBJ2-1; 11 positions match TRBD2. Germline CDR1 reads MDHEN; CDR2 reads SYDVKM. The CDR3 is 15 residues long. V lost 5 bases and J lost 7; bases outside the gene matches: 7. CDR3 residues: CASSDLAGGRNEQFF. CDR3 coding DNA: TGTGCCAGCAGTGACCTAGCGGGGGGCAGGAATGAGCAGTTCTTC.

V and J are TRBV2 and TRBJ2-6, with 8 nucleotides matching TRBD1. The CDR3 consists of 16 residues. After removal of 4 bases from V and 4 bases from J, the junction contained 6 bases not matched to a gene. Germline lookup yields CDR1 SNHLY and CDR2 FYNNEI. The CDR3 is CASSATTGAGANVLTF. The CDR3 DNA sequence: TGTGCCAGCAGTGCAACGACAGGGGCAGGGGCCAACGTCCTGACTTTC.

The gene calls are TRBV3-1 and TRBJ2-1; 12 bases are a match to TRBD2. V was clipped by 1 base and J by 5 bases; unmatched bases: 6. This CDR3 has 17 residues. The V gene's germline CDR1 is LGHDT and CDR2 YNNKEL (reference sequence). Here the CDR3 DNA reads TGTGCCAGCAGCCAAGTTTCCGGGACTAGCGGGCACAATGAGCAGTTCTTC. Its translation is CASSQVSGTSGHNEQFF.

The chain uses TRBV28 and TRBJ2-3; 9 bases line up with TRBD1. The CDR3 is 14 residues long. CDR1 is MDHEN, CDR2 SYDVKM, per germline. V gave up 7 bases and J gave up 2 bases; unmatched junction bases: 4. The CDR3 loop reads CASKGQGITDTQYF. CDR3 coding DNA: TGTGCCAGCAAGGGACAGGGAATCACAGATACGCAGTATTTT.

This sequence joins TRBV5-6 and TRBJ1-1; weak D call: TRBD1 (5 bases). The CDR3 sequence is 16 residues long. Germline V gene data show CDR1 as SGHDT and CDR2 as YYEEEE. Trimming removed 0 bases at V and 0 bases at J, with 12 bases between. CDR3 in amino acids: CASSLDRQRMNTEAFF. The CDR3 DNA reads as TGTGCCAGCAGCTTGGACCGACAGAGGATGAACACTGAAGCTTTCTTT. Supplemented by reference TRBV5-6 and TRBJ1-1, the full variable domain reads DAGVTQSPTHLIKTRGQQVTLRCSPKSGHDTVSWYQQALGQGPQFIFQYYEEEERQRGNFPDRFSGHQFPNYSSELNVNALLLGDSALYLCASSLDRQRMNTEAFFGQGTRLTVV.